This TCR beta chain was captured in a study of CD8+CD57+ T cells in acquired aplastic anemia. General observations from the study: Patients shared around 30 CD8+ CDR3 sequences with controls.

All sequencing subjects had displayed CD8+CD57+ cell expansion on flow cytometry. In all patients, the disease was severe acquired aplastic anemia. Patients were treatment-naive when blood was sampled. This clonotype was seen only once. The antigen is unknown. TCR beta VDJ and CDR3 profiles were obtained from a genomic DNA template. MiXCR, applied by TCRdb to the reads, yields one record per CDR3 protein. This table has roughly 200,000 distinct CDR3 sequences, 63% appearing once. There are 17 residues in the CDR3. With V trimmed by 5 bases and J by 7 bases, 16 bases remained unmatched. Germline V gives CDR1 SNHLY, CDR2 FYNNEI.

The chain is built from TRBV2 and TRBJ2-3; TRBD2 aligns across 9 bases. The material sequenced was sorted CD4+, CD8+, or CD8+CD57+ T cells (not recorded which) from PBMCs. The clonotype originates from a human donor with aplastic anemia. CDR3 bases: TGTGCCAGCAGTTACGGGGCGGTAGCGGGAGTACCACATACGCAGTATTTT. Translated, it gives CASSYGAVAGVPHTQYF.